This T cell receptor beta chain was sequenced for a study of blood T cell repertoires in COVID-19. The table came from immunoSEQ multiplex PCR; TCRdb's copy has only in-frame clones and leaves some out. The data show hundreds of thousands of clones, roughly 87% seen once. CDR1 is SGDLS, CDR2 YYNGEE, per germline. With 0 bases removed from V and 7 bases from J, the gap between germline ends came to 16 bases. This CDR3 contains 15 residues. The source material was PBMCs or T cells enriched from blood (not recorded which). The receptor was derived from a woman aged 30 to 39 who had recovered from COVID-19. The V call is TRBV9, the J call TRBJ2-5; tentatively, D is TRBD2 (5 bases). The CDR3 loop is CASSVGSGRLGTQYF. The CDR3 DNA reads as TGTGCCAGCAGCGTAGGAAGCGGAAGGTTGGGGACCCAGTACTTC.